This TCR beta chain was sequenced for a study of long-term antiretroviral therapy in people with HIV. The immunoSEQ assay was v3.0, run at survey level. Here immunoSEQ multiplex PCR was the method, and the copy in TCRdb shows in-frame clones only, minus some. The repertoire has under 40,000 clones, roughly four fifths of them found once; the top ten carry under 15%. In the case of this clone: Its antigen is currently unknown.

One or more pre-ART and two or more post-ART PBMC samples were available from each donor. Study outcomes and limitations: CDR3 lengths in HIV samples spanned a narrower range than controls.

The V end lost 10 bases, the J end lost 6 bases, and 17 bases lay between the germline ends. Germline CDR1 LNHDA, CDR2 SQIVND (reference sequence). The CDR3 length is 13 residues. The sample was unsorted PBMCs, taken 0.3 years after starting antiretroviral therapy. This rearrangement joins TRBV19 to TRBJ2-3; possible D gene TRBD1, 8 bases. This receptor was taken from a man aged 18 to 35 with HIV. The CDR3, as DNA: TGTGCCATTAGCAGGGGGCGGGAGGATACGCAGTATTTT. This gives the protein CAISRGREDTQYF.